The source of this T cell receptor (beta chain) is a study of breast tumors, draining lymph nodes, adjacent tissues. The lymph nodes were axillary draining lymph nodes from breast cancer patients. Whole-study findings and limits: Tumor and nontumor repertoires were significantly more similar in luminal-like than in basal-like breast cancer. Tumors had less TCR diversity than lymph nodes, more than nontumor tissue.

The sample holds many counts of this clonotype. What it recognizes is unknown. MiXCR, applied by TCRdb to the multiplex PCR reads, yields one record per CDR3 protein. The top ten hold 4.3% of the sample, which has nearly 200,000 distinct CDR3 sequences, around a third seen once. The sample taken for sequencing was axillary lymph node tissue. This clonotype was sampled from a female donor with breast cancer. Some clones in this sample may be carry-over from other donors' samples.

Written as DNA, the CDR3 is TGTGCCAGCAGCTCGCTAGCGGGAGAAGGGGGTACGCAGTATTTT. Translated: CASSSLAGEGGTQYF. The J gene is TRBJ2-3, the V gene TRBV11-3, with 10 bases that match TRBD2. Germline CDR1 and CDR2: SGHNT and YENEEA. The trim removed 4 bases at V and 8 bases at J, leaving 9 bases unmatched. This CDR3 is built from 15 residues.